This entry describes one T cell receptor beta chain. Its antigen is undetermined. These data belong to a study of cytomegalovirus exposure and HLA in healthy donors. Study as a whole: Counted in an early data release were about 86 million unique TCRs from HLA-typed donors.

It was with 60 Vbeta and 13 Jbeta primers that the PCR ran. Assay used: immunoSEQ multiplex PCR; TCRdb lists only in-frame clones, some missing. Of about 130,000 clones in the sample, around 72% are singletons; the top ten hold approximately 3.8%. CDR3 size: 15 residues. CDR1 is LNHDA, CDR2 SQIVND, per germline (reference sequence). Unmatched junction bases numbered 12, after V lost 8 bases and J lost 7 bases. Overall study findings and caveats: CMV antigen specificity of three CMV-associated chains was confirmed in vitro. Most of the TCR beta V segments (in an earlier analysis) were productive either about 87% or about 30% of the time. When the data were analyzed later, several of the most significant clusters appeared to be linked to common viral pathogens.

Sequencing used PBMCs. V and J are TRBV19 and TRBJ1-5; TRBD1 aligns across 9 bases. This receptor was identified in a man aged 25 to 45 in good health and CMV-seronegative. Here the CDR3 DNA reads TGTGCCAGTGCCCGGGACAGGGATTCGGACCAGCCCCAGCATTTT. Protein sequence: CASARDRDSDQPQHF.